This T cell receptor (beta chain) emerged from a study of blood T cell repertoires in COVID-19. Overall study context: There were acute and convalescent COVID-19 samples, and they came from the United States, Italy and Spain. Nucleic acid was either cDNA or gDNA, and it came from T cells, B-cell-depleted T cells, or PBMCs.

The germline gives CDR1 KGHSH, CDR2 LQKENI. The ends lost 3 bases at V and 5 bases at J; junction bases unmatched: 6. The CDR3 extends over 14 amino acids. Sequenced by immunoSEQ multiplex PCR; TCRdb stores in-frame clones only, minus some. Of about 250,000 clones listed, over 80% were seen once; the top ten hold 1.5%. The rearrangement joins TRBV18 to TRBJ1-1, with 7 bases aligning to TRBD1. The sequenced sample was peripheral blood. The source of this sequence is a woman in her 40s who had recovered from COVID-19. The CDR3 spells CASSPAVQGTEAFF. DNA for the CDR3: TGTGCCAGCTCACCCGCGGTACAGGGGACTGAAGCTTTCTTT.